These T cell receptor beta chains were read from a single sample in a study of CD8 T cells in Susac syndrome. A single record per CDR3 protein comes from TCRdb applying MiXCR to the immunoSEQ multiplex PCR reads. The sample holds almost 450,000 distinct CDR3 sequences, 85% seen once. Sequences were obtained from CD8+ T cells from PBMCs. The receptors originated from a human donor with multiple sclerosis. Both conserved end residues are part of each CDR3. Fields, in order: J gene, D gene, V gene, clone size, CDR3 protein, CDR3 DNA. The D gene is left open where the match is weak. Some rows have no size entry. The others give once, few or many, or a class for an expanded clone.

TRBJ2-1,-,TRBV27,once,CASSGTHNEQFF,TGTGCCAGTTCCGGGACTCACAATGAGCAGTTCTTC
TRBJ2-5,TRBD2,TRBV27,-,CASSSPGLAGGETQYF,TGTGCCAGCAGTTCCCCAGGCCTAGCGGGAGGAGAGACCCAGTACTTC
TRBJ1-4,-,TRBV6-1,once,CASSGVLEKLFF,TGTGCCAGCAGTGGGGTACTAGAAAAACTGTTTTTT
TRBJ2-7,-,TRBV27,-,CASSPSPGTYYYEQYF,TGTGCCAGCAGTCCATCCCCCGGGACATACTACTACGAGCAGTACTTC
TRBJ2-3,-,TRBV4-1,-,CASSRPSDGGSTDTQYF,TGCGCCAGCAGCCGCCCAAGTGACGGCGGGAGCACAGATACGCAGTATTTT
TRBJ1-4,-,TRBV7-6,-,CASSLEMAGVNEKLFF,TGTGCCAGCAGCTTAGAAATGGCAGGGGTCAATGAAAAACTGTTTTTT
TRBJ1-3,-,TRBV18,-,CASSPGSEPGNTIYF,TGTGCCAGCTCACCCGGCTCCGAACCTGGAAACACCATATATTTT
TRBJ2-2,-,TRBV4-1,-,CASSQDGRTGELFF,TGCGCCAGCAGCCAAGATGGTAGAACCGGGGAGCTGTTTTTT
TRBJ2-7,-,TRBV30,-,CAWSGDRIYEQYF,TGTGCCTGGAGCGGCGACAGGATCTACGAGCAGTACTTC
TRBJ2-2,-,TRBV24-1,-,CATSDSTIFGELFF,TGTGCCACCAGTGACTCGACTATTTTCGGGGAGCTGTTTTTT
TRBJ2-7,TRBD1,TRBV13,-,CASSLGLTGGTSYEQYF,TGTGCCAGCAGCTTAGGCCTTACAGGGGGAACCTCCTACGAGCAGTACTTC
TRBJ2-7,-,TRBV5-5,-,CASSLVESTSYEQYF,TGTGCCAGCAGCTTGGTAGAGTCCACCTCCTACGAGCAGTACTTC
TRBJ1-1,-,TRBV20-1,once,CSARHADTEAFF,TGCAGTGCAAGACACGCGGACACTGAAGCTTTCTTT
TRBJ2-7,TRBD1,TRBV6-6,-,CASSYFTGTAYEQYF,TGTGCCAGCAGTTACTTCACCGGGACAGCCTACGAGCAGTACTTC
TRBJ2-1,-,TRBV27,once,CASSLSQLTNEQFF,TGTGCCAGCAGTTTAAGTCAGCTTACCAATGAGCAGTTCTTC
TRBJ2-5,-,TRBV4-1,-,CASSHGLWQETQYF,TGCGCCAGCAGCCATGGGCTTTGGCAAGAGACCCAGTACTTC
TRBJ2-7,TRBD2,TRBV5-1,once,CASSLGTSGDEQYF,TGCGCCAGCAGCCTGGGGACTAGCGGTGACGAGCAGTACTTC
TRBJ1-6,TRBD1,TRBV27,-,CASSFGTGERSPLHF,TGTGCCAGCAGTTTTGGGACAGGGGAGCGTTCACCCCTCCACTTT
TRBJ1-1,-,TRBV4-1,-,CASSQVSGGRENTEAFF,TGCGCCAGCAGCCAAGTTAGTGGAGGCCGGGAGAACACTGAAGCTTTCTTT
TRBJ2-7,-,TRBV2,once,CAIRDDRSSYEQYF,TGTGCCATCCGCGACGACAGGAGCTCCTACGAGCAGTACTTC
TRBJ2-1,-,TRBV30,-,CAWKGSVLPGEEQFF,TGTGCCTGGAAGGGTTCGGTTCTCCCAGGAGAGGAGCAGTTCTTC
TRBJ2-6,-,TRBV28,-,CASSLHGRVYSGANVLTF,TGTGCCAGCAGTTTACACGGGAGAGTCTACTCTGGGGCCAACGTCCTGACTTTC
TRBJ2-3,TRBD2,TRBV12-3/TRBV12-4,-,CASSSGLAGVKDTQYF,TGTGCCAGCAGTTCGGGACTAGCGGGAGTGAAAGATACGCAGTATTTT
TRBJ1-1,TRBD1,TRBV5-5,-,CASSHRGGSTEAFF,TGTGCCAGCAGTCACAGGGGAGGGAGCACTGAAGCTTTCTTT
TRBJ1-5,-,TRBV5-1,-,CASSLADPFMGPQHF,TGCGCCAGCAGCTTGGCCGACCCATTTATGGGGCCCCAGCATTTT
TRBJ2-1,TRBD2,TRBV5-4,-,CASSLTSGQPDEQFF,TGTGCCAGCAGCTTGACTAGCGGCCAGCCGGATGAGCAGTTCTTC
TRBJ1-2,-,TRBV4-1,-,CASSQVGTSPDYGYTF,TGCGCCAGCAGCCAAGTGGGGACATCACCCGACTATGGCTACACCTTC
TRBJ1-2,-,TRBV15,-,CATSRDRGSYGYTF,TGTGCCACCAGCAGAGATAGGGGGAGCTATGGCTACACCTTC
TRBJ1-1,TRBD1,TRBV20-1,-,CSARDGQGGTEAFF,TGCAGTGCTAGAGATGGACAGGGTGGCACTGAAGCTTTCTTT
TRBJ2-2,-,TRBV27,-,CASRGGNGELFF,TGTGCCAGCAGAGGGGGTAACGGGGAGCTGTTTTTT
TRBJ2-7,TRBD2,TRBV30,-,CAWSWAGGTYEQYF,TGTGCCTGGAGTTGGGCGGGAGGAACCTACGAGCAGTACTTC
TRBJ2-6,-,TRBV7-8,-,CASSFIDTSGANVLTF,TGTGCCAGCAGCTTTATCGACACCTCTGGGGCCAACGTCCTGACTTTC
TRBJ2-5,TRBD1,TRBV6-6,few,CASSYWDSEETQYF,TGTGCCAGCAGTTACTGGGACAGCGAAGAGACCCAGTACTTC
TRBJ2-7,-,TRBV2,-,CASSEAGFYEQYF,TGTGCCAGCAGTGAAGCGGGATTTTACGAGCAGTACTTC
TRBJ2-2,-,TRBV7-9,-,CASSPGHVNTGELFF,TGTGCCAGCAGCCCGGGACACGTGAACACCGGGGAGCTGTTTTTT
TRBJ2-2,-,TRBV7-9,-,CASSPVSNTGELFF,TGTGCCAGCAGCCCCGTAAGCAACACCGGGGAGCTGTTTTTT
TRBJ2-3,TRBD1,TRBV19,-,CASTIGAGGRTDTQYF,TGTGCCAGTACCATAGGGGCAGGGGGACGCACAGATACGCAGTATTTT
TRBJ2-5,-,TRBV29-1,-,CSVEVVGGPRETQYF,TGCAGCGTTGAAGTAGTGGGAGGTCCCCGAGAGACCCAGTACTTC
TRBJ1-2,-,TRBV2,-,CASSELGLDYGYTF,TGTGCCAGCAGTGAATTGGGGTTAGACTATGGCTACACCTTC
TRBJ2-7,-,TRBV6-5,-,CASSYWPGERDEQYF,TGTGCCAGCAGTTACTGGCCGGGTGAGAGGGACGAGCAGTACTTC
TRBJ1-2,-,TRBV29-1,-,CSVDVGEPSGYTF,TGCAGCGTTGATGTAGGGGAACCTTCTGGCTACACCTTC
TRBJ2-1,-,TRBV2,-,CASRGMDKLGEFF,TGTGCCAGCAGAGGCATGGACAAATTAGGGGAGTTCTTC
TRBJ2-7,TRBD1,TRBV2,-,CASTGGWTYEQYF,TGTGCCAGCACAGGGGGTTGGACCTACGAGCAGTACTTC
TRBJ1-1,-,TRBV5-4,once,CASSSGVYPEAFF,TGTGCCAGCAGCTCTGGAGTGTACCCTGAAGCTTTCTTT
TRBJ2-3,TRBD2,TRBV7-2,-,CASSLRLAGGPDTQYF,TGTGCCAGCAGCTTAAGGCTAGCGGGGGGGCCAGATACGCAGTATTTT
TRBJ2-7,-,TRBV3-1,few,CASSQEAPPEQYF,TGTGCCAGCAGCCAAGAGGCACCCCCCGAGCAGTACTTC
TRBJ1-1,-,TRBV13,-,CASMYENTEAFF,TGTGCCAGCATGTATGAGAACACTGAAGCTTTCTTT
TRBJ2-1,TRBD2,TRBV6-1,few,CASTSGRSSYNEQFF,TGTGCCAGCACCAGCGGGAGGAGCTCCTACAATGAGCAGTTCTTC
TRBJ1-1,TRBD1,TRBV6-1,-,CASSHYTGEAFF,TGTGCCAGCAGTCACTATACAGGGGAGGCTTTCTTT
TRBJ2-5,-,TRBV3-1,-,CASSSLWDTIWTQYF,TGTGCCAGCAGCTCCCTTTGGGACACGATTTGGACCCAGTACTTC
TRBJ1-1,-,TRBV4-1,-,CASALGEGVDTEAFF,TGCGCCAGCGCACTAGGGGAGGGGGTGGACACTGAAGCTTTCTTT
TRBJ1-2,-,TRBV4-1,-,CASSQADRNYGYTF,TGCGCCAGCAGCCAAGCCGACAGAAACTATGGCTACACCTTC
TRBJ1-2,TRBD1,TRBV27,-,CASRTWDRGNYGYTF,TGTGCCAGCAGGACATGGGACAGGGGGAACTATGGCTACACCTTC
TRBJ2-7,TRBD2,TRBV5-1,-,CASRISAGELNEQYF,TGCGCCAGCAGAATTTCAGCGGGAGAGCTAAACGAGCAGTACTTC
TRBJ1-1,-,TRBV10-3,-,CAISDSMGGNTEAFF,TGTGCCATCAGTGACTCGATGGGGGGGAACACTGAAGCTTTCTTT